A single sample is the source of the 31 T cell receptor beta chains below, sequenced in a study of blood T cells in healthy people across ages. The second PCR ran about 6 to 12 cycles with a sample-barcoded 5' primer and J-beta primers. One entry per CDR3 protein, called by TCRdb with MiXCR from the 5' RACE reads. The data show roughly 680,000 distinct CDR3 sequences, roughly 50% seen once. The specimen was blood. Receptor source: a woman aged 60-70 years in good health.

The genes are TRBV5-8 and TRBJ1-1; 8 nucleotides align to TRBD1. With V trimmed by 3 bases and J by 1 base, 5 bases remained unmatched. CDR3 length: 15 amino acids. Germline V gene sequence: CDR1 SGHTS, CDR2 YDEGEE. The CDR3 reads CASSSWTGWNTEAFF. In nucleotides, the CDR3 is TGTGCCAGCAGCTCGTGGACAGGGTGGAACACTGAAGCTTTCTTT.

The chain uses TRBV20-1 and TRBJ2-1; D unresolved. Per the germline V gene, CDR1 is DFQATT and CDR2 is SNEGSKA (reference sequence). Trimming removed 6 bases at V and 0 bases at J, with 12 bases between. The CDR3 runs to 14 residues. CDR3 sequence reads: CSAVPPCSYNEQFF. The CDR3 DNA follows: TGCAGTGCCGTTCCGCCGTGCTCCTACAATGAGCAGTTCTTC.

This clonotype was detected a few times. V usage is TRBV15 and J usage is TRBJ2-1; 9 bases align to TRBD2. J gave up 1 base and V 1 base, and 5 bases lay outside the gene matches. Germline CDR1 LNHNV, CDR2 YYDKDF (reference sequence). This CDR3 spans 17 amino acids. The CDR3 DNA is TGTGCCACCAGCAGAGGATGGCGGGAGGGGTCCTACAATGAGCAGTTCTTC. Its translation: CATSRGWREGSYNEQFF.

In the case of this clonotype: An end of the junction does not agree with germline; a read error may underlie this. The V gene is TRBV6-2 or TRBV6-3, the J gene TRBJ2-7; D ambiguous. The length of the CDR3 is 13 residues. The germline CDR1 and CDR2 sequences are MNHEY and SVGEGT. CDR3 region: CASSDSVSYEQYF. The CDR3 region has the DNA TGTGCCAGCAGTGACTCAGTCTCCTACGAGCAGTACTTC.

This clonotype showed up just a few times. This chain connects TRBV29-1 to TRBJ2-5; D remains ambiguous. Germline loops: CDR1 SQVTM, CDR2 ANQGSEA. This CDR3 is built from 13 residues. V gave up 4 bases and J gave up 5 bases, with 14 bases separating them. The CDR3, as DNA: TGCAGCGTTGCCAGCCCGAGCCGGGAGACCCAGTACTTC. This sequence encodes CSVASPSRETQYF.

This rearrangement joins TRBV18 to TRBJ2-4; 7 bases fit TRBD1. The DNA matches TRBJ2-7 better at its end, which makes the J call doubtful. Germline V lookup: CDR1 KGHSH, CDR2 LQKENI. The CDR3 length is 13 residues. The CDR3 DNA is TGTGCCAGCTCACTCGACAGGGTAGCCGAGCAGTACTTC. Protein: CASSLDRVAEQYF.

V gene TRBV10-3 combines with J gene TRBJ1-1; D is uncertain. The CDR3 consists of 14 residues. Per the germline V gene, CDR1 is ENHRY and CDR2 is SYGVKD. The ends were cut back, 0 bases at V and 6 bases at J, with 11 bases in the middle. CDR3 residues: CAISESGLISEAFF. CDR3 bases: TGTGCCATCAGTGAGTCGGGATTGATCTCTGAAGCTTTCTTT.

This clonotype is a singleton in its sample. The junction shows a germline mismatch at one end, possibly a read error. The J gene is TRBJ2-3, the V gene TRBV24-1, with TRBD2 matching over 7 bases. The germline gives CDR1 KGHDR, CDR2 SFDVKD. This CDR3 comprises 17 residues. The chain's CDR3 is CAASDPTSRQLVDTQYF. In DNA, the CDR3 is TGTGCCGCCAGTGACCCGACTAGCCGACAGTTGGTGGATACGCAGTATTTT.

This clonotype was found a few times. The V and J genes are TRBV12-3 or TRBV12-4 and TRBJ2-3, with D unclear. The CDR3 sequence is 13 residues long. The V and J ends lost 3 bases and 5 bases respectively, with 9 bases between them. CDR3 sequence reads: CASSLIWKDTQYF. CDR3 sequence (DNA): TGTGCCAGCAGTTTGATTTGGAAAGATACGCAGTATTTT.

The chain couples TRBV7-2 to TRBJ2-1; no firm D call. CDR3 length equals 13 residues. Germline CDR1 reads SGHTA; CDR2 reads FQGNSA. Trimming left V 7 bases short and J 4 bases short, with 11 bases between. For the CDR3, the DNA is TGTGCCAGCAACCTCGAGAGTTACAATGAGCAGTTCTTC. It is translated as CASNLESYNEQFF.

V usage is TRBV27 and J usage is TRBJ1-1; no firm D call. V was clipped by 5 bases and J by 4 bases, with 11 bases between them. Germline V gene sequence: CDR1 MNHEY, CDR2 SMNVEV (reference sequence). The CDR3 has 13 residues. The CDR3: CASSRAVSTEAFF. The CDR3 DNA reads as TGTGCCAGCAGTAGGGCAGTTTCCACTGAAGCTTTCTTT.

In its sample, this clonotype was seen a few times. The CDR3: CASSPTAFAKNIQYF. The DNA of the CDR3 is TGTGCCAGCAGCCCGACCGCTTTCGCCAAAAACATTCAGTACTTC. The V and J genes are TRBV27 and TRBJ2-4; D ambiguous. Germline loops: CDR1 MNHEY, CDR2 SMNVEV (reference sequence). CDR3 length: 15 amino acids. V was clipped by 6 bases and J by 1 base, with 13 bases between them.

Only a few counts were recorded for this clonotype. This sequence joins TRBV29-1 and TRBJ1-1; D gene ambiguous. CDR3 length: 11 residues. V lost 7 bases to trimming and J lost 1 base, with 7 bases between them. Germline CDR1 reads SQVTM; CDR2 reads ANQGSEA. The CDR3 nucleotides read TGCAGCGCTAGGGAGAACACTGAAGCTTTCTTT. The encoded protein is CSARENTEAFF. The variable domain in full, with the rest retrieved from reference TRBV29-1 and TRBJ1-1, is SAVISQKPSRDICQRGTSLTIQCQVDSQVTMMFWYRQQPGQSLTLIATANQGSEATYESGFVIDKFPISRPNLTFSTLTVSNMSPEDSSIYLCSARENTEAFFGQGTRLTVV.

This clonotype was picked up a small number of times. The V gene is TRBV20-1, the J gene TRBJ2-1; 10 nucleotides line up with TRBD1. The V segment lost 1 base and the J segment 3 bases; nucleotides outside the gene matches: 12. This CDR3 region has 18 residues. Per the germline V gene, CDR1 is DFQATT and CDR2 is SNEGSKA (reference sequence). The CDR3 region is CSARGGTGDPQVYNEQFF. The CDR3, as DNA: TGCAGTGCTAGAGGTGGGACAGGGGACCCCCAGGTCTACAATGAGCAGTTCTTC.

The gene calls are TRBV6-5 and TRBJ1-5; D is unclear. CDR1 is MNHEY, CDR2 SVGAGI, per germline. The CDR3 is 14 amino acids. Trimming took off 5 bases at V and 9 bases at J, with 17 bases between the two ends. DNA of the CDR3: TGTGCCAGCAGTCCCCGGACGGGTCCGGGGCCCCAGCATTTT. This codes for CASSPRTGPGPQHF.

Notes on this clonotype: At one end the junction does not follow the germline gene, possibly because of a read error. The gene calls are TRBV4-3 and TRBJ2-1, with TRBD2 as a possible D gene (5 bases). The CDR3 has 15 residues. The germline V gene encodes CDR1 LGHNA and CDR2 YSLEER. Here the CDR3 reads CASGQGSSSYNEQFF. The CDR3 DNA reads TGCGCCAGCGGCCAAGGGAGTAGTTCCTACAATGAGCAGTTCTTC.

This clonotype appeared once. With a much larger clone just one base away, this may be a read error. The chain has TRBV7-2 and TRBJ1-2; D is unresolved. The germline gives CDR1 SGHTA, CDR2 FQGNSA. The ends were cut back, 3 bases at V and 9 bases at J, with 8 bases in the middle. CDR3 size: 11 residues. This chain's CDR3 is CASSFGYSYTF. In DNA, the CDR3 is TGTGCCAGCAGCTTCGGGTATAGCTACACCTTC.

The chain couples TRBV5-6 to TRBJ2-5, with D possibly being TRBD1 or TRBD2 (5 bases each). Germline-derived CDR1 and CDR2 are SGHDT and YYEEEE. This CDR3 is 13 amino acids long. V shed 4 bases and J shed 3 bases, with 10 bases lying between them. The DNA for the CDR3 is TGTGCCAGCAGCAGGGGACCCAAAGAGACCCAGTACTTC. Translating it yields CASSRGPKETQYF.

This rearrangement joins TRBV4-2 to TRBJ1-2; D remains unclear. Germline values: CDR1 LGHNA, CDR2 YNFKEQ. V was cut by 0 bases and J by 4 bases, with 12 bases left in between. The CDR3 totals 15 residues. CDR3 sequence: CASSQEGSSSYGYTF. CDR3 bases: TGTGCCAGCAGCCAAGAGGGCTCGTCATCCTATGGCTACACCTTC.

This clonotype has only one observation. V is TRBV6-2 or TRBV6-3 and J is TRBJ2-2, with D possibly matching TRBD2 (6 bases). V lost 3 bases, J lost 3 bases, and 14 bases lay in between. The CDR3 totals 16 residues. Germline V gene data show CDR1 as MNHEY and CDR2 as SVGEGT. The CDR3, as DNA: TGTGCCAGCAGTTATACGGCGGGACTGGACACCGGGGAGCTGTTTTTT. Residues: CASSYTAGLDTGELFF.

This chain connects TRBV6-6 to TRBJ1-5; possible D gene TRBD1, 5 bases. The CDR3 contains 17 residues. Trimming pared 0 bases from V and 3 bases from J, leaving 15 bases between. Germline CDR1 reads MNHNY; CDR2 reads SVGAGI (reference sequence). CDR3 residues: CASSYSSPRVINQPQHF. The CDR3 nucleotides are TGTGCCAGCAGTTACTCGAGCCCCAGGGTGATCAATCAGCCCCAGCATTTT.

V gene TRBV20-1 combines with J gene TRBJ2-1; 8 bases fit TRBD2. The junction had 10 bases not matched to a gene; V was cut back by 0 bases and J by 0 bases. Germline CDR1 reads DFQATT; CDR2 reads SNEGSKA (reference sequence). The CDR3 length is 18 residues. CDR3 residues: CSARDPVVAGSSYNEQFF. For the CDR3, the DNA is TGCAGTGCTAGAGATCCGGTGGTAGCGGGAAGCTCCTACAATGAGCAGTTCTTC.

The J gene is TRBJ1-2, the V gene TRBV10-3; TRBD1 matches at 7 bases. J lost 3 bases, V lost 4 bases, and 5 bases had no gene match. Germline lookup yields CDR1 ENHRY and CDR2 SYGVKD. There are 14 residues in the CDR3. The CDR3: CAISAPGGYYGYTF. CDR3 sequence (DNA): TGTGCCATCAGTGCCCCAGGGGGGTACTATGGCTACACCTTC.

The chain carries TRBV7-2 and TRBJ2-7; D is unclear. The germline V gene has CDR1 SGHTA and CDR2 FQGNSA. V lost 0 bases and J 3 bases, leaving 18 bases between the germline ends. The CDR3 length is 17 residues. In DNA form, the CDR3 reads TGTGCCAGCAGCTTAGCGAAAAGGGATCTATTATTCTACGAGCAGTACTTC. Amino acid sequence: CASSLAKRDLLFYEQYF. Combining the CDR3 with reference TRBV7-2 and TRBJ2-7 gives the whole variable domain GAGVSQSPSNKVTEKGKDVELRCDPISGHTALYWYRQSLGQGLEFLIYFQGNSAPDKSGLPSDRFSAERTGGSVSTLTIQRTQQEDSAVYLCASSLAKRDLLFYEQYFGPGTRLTVT.

The V call is TRBV6-2 or TRBV6-3, the J call TRBJ2-5; possibly TRBD2 for D (6 bases). The CDR3 runs to 13 residues. The V end lost 8 bases, the J end lost 3 bases, and 13 bases lay between the germline ends. Germline V gives CDR1 MNHEY, CDR2 SVGEGT. This CDR3 is CASRDSSKETQYF. CDR3 nucleotide sequence: TGTGCCAGCCGGGACTCCTCAAAAGAGACCCAGTACTTC.

The chain has TRBV20-1 and TRBJ2-1; no definite D call. Trimming shortened V by 1 base and J by 4 bases, and 11 bases separated the two germline ends. Germline V gene data show CDR1 as DFQATT and CDR2 as SNEGSKA (reference sequence). The CDR3 length is 14 residues. CDR3 bases: TGCAGTGCTAGAGTTCCAGGAAGGTACAATGAGCAGTTCTTC. This encodes CSARVPGRYNEQFF.

The genes are TRBV6-2 or TRBV6-3 and TRBJ1-1; D unresolved. Trimming took 0 bases from V and 3 from J, leaving 8 bases between them. CDR3 length: 14 residues. Germline V gene data show CDR1 as MNHEY and CDR2 as SVGEGT. The chain's CDR3 is CASSYSPVYTEAFF. The CDR3 DNA is TGTGCCAGCAGTTACTCGCCGGTTTACACTGAAGCTTTCTTT.

This clonotype has at least ten counts. The chain uses TRBV6-1 and TRBJ1-2; TRBD1 matches 7 bases. Germline V gene data show CDR1 as MNHNS and CDR2 as SASEGT. With V trimmed by 6 bases and J by 5 bases, 6 bases remained unmatched. The CDR3 loop spans 13 amino acids. CDR3 in DNA: TGTGCCAGCAGCGCCGGGACAGTTTATGGCTACACCTTC. Its protein is CASSAGTVYGYTF.

This clonotype was counted a few times. The chain combines TRBV7-9 with TRBJ2-2; 14 bases agree with TRBD2. Germline V gene data show CDR1 as SEHNR and CDR2 as FQNEAQ (reference sequence). J lost 7 bases, V lost 6 bases, and 7 bases had no gene match. There are 16 residues in the CDR3. The CDR3 protein is CASRPGLAGGGGELFF. Here the CDR3 DNA reads TGTGCCAGCAGACCCGGACTAGCGGGAGGAGGCGGGGAGCTGTTTTTT.

This clonotype was detected a few times. The chain recombines TRBV20-1 with TRBJ2-7, with 8 bases that match TRBD2. Germline-derived CDR1 and CDR2 are DFQATT and SNEGSKA (reference sequence). The V gene end was trimmed by 3 bases and the J gene end by 2 bases; junction bases not matched to a gene: 3. The CDR3 extends over 13 amino acids. The CDR3 region has the DNA TGCAGTGCTAGGGGGACTAGGCCCTACGAGCAGTACTTC. This gives the protein CSARGTRPYEQYF.

Details on this clonotype: A read error may be the cause here, since a much bigger clone is one base away. The rearrangement links TRBV6-5 to TRBJ2-7; D not certain. The J call may be in error: the DNA end matches TRBJ2-5 better. Germline assignment: CDR1 MNHEY and CDR2 SVGAGI. The CDR3 contains 12 residues. For the CDR3, the DNA is TGTGCCAACGGCCCAAAGGGAGAGACCCAGTACTTC. Translating gives CANGPKGETQYF.